These T cell receptor beta chains were read from a single sample in a study of blood T cell repertoires in COVID-19. Repertoires were generated with immunoSEQ multiplex PCR, while TCRdb's copy carries only in-frame clones and drops some. The data contain around 220,000 clones, roughly 80% of them singletons. Specimen: peripheral blood. The receptor set was obtained from a human donor in a cohort sampled during active COVID-19. Both conserved end residues are part of each CDR3. Fields, in order: CDR3 length, J gene, clone size, V gene, D gene, CDR3 protein, CDR3 DNA. A D gene is named only where the DNA matches it firmly. Only some rows state a clone size, as once, few, many or a class for expanded clones.

19 TRBJ1-1 NA TRBV7-9 NA CASSSQSRDNRTLNTEAFF TGTGCCAGCAGCTCCCAGAGCCGGGACAACCGAACTCTGAACACTGAAGCTTTCTTT
14 TRBJ2-7 few TRBV5-8 NA CASSLGASTYEQYF TGTGCCAGCAGCTTGGGGGCCTCAACCTACGAGCAGTACTTC
15 TRBJ2-7 NA TRBV10-3 NA CAISATGDFSYEQYF TGTGCCATCAGCGCGACTGGGGACTTCTCCTACGAGCAGTACTTC
15 TRBJ2-7 NA TRBV7-2 NA CASSLTIQANGEQYF TGTGCCAGCAGCTTAACGATACAGGCAAACGGCGAGCAGTACTTC
15 TRBJ2-7 NA TRBV27 TRBD2 CASSRGTSGNYEQYF TGTGCCAGCAGTAGAGGGACTAGCGGAAACTACGAGCAGTACTTC
13 TRBJ1-2 NA TRBV18 NA CASSPGEGYGYTF TGTGCCAGCTCCCCAGGGGAGGGCTATGGCTACACCTTC
14 TRBJ2-1 NA TRBV30 NA CAWSLDSSGNEQFF TGTGCCTGGAGTTTAGACTCCAGTGGGAATGAGCAGTTCTTC
14 TRBJ2-7 NA TRBV3-1/TRBV3-2 TRBD2 CASSPGTSGSPGDF TGTGCCAGCAGCCCAGGGACTAGCGGGAGCCCCGGGGACTTC
14 TRBJ1-1 NA TRBV2 NA CASRAGVKTTEAFF TGTGCCAGCAGGGCCGGGGTTAAGACCACTGAAGCTTTCTTT
15 TRBJ2-7 NA TRBV7-9 TRBD2 CASSLVVAGGYEQYF TGTGCCAGCAGCTTAGTAGTTGCGGGAGGCTACGAGCAGTACTTC
13 TRBJ1-1 NA TRBV19 NA CASSAHSGTEAFF TGTGCCAGTAGTGCCCACTCAGGGACTGAAGCTTTCTTT
12 TRBJ1-2 NA TRBV28 NA CASSLQYGGYTF TGTGCCAGCAGTTTACAGTATGGCGGCTACACCTTC
16 TRBJ1-2 NA TRBV18 TRBD1 CASSPRVDRVGYGYTF TGTGCCAGCTCACCTAGAGTCGACAGGGTAGGGTATGGCTACACCTTC
17 TRBJ2-6 NA TRBV5-1 NA CASSLTPGSSGANVLTF TGCGCCAGCAGCTTGACCCCCGGGAGCTCTGGGGCCAACGTCCTGACTTTC
15 TRBJ1-2 NA TRBV6-2/TRBV6-3 NA CASSYEARGGYGYTF TGTGCCAGCAGTTACGAGGCCAGGGGCGGATATGGCTACACCTTC
13 TRBJ2-1 NA TRBV24-1 TRBD2 CATSRLAGHEQFF TGTGCCACCAGTAGGCTAGCGGGCCATGAGCAGTTCTTC
16 TRBJ2-3 NA TRBV7-8 NA CASSLAGAGGPDTQYF TGTGCCAGCAGCTTAGCGGGGGCAGGTGGTCCAGATACGCAGTATTTT